This T cell receptor beta chain comes out of a study of OX40 agonist ivuxolimab in advanced cancers. Across the whole study: Three patients got partial responses; one had hepatocellular carcinoma and two had cutaneous melanoma.

Broader study findings: The authors did not determine the antigen specificity of the expanded peripheral T cells. CD8+ T cells showed, on average, more clonal expansion than CD4+ cells.

Blood specimens came from baseline, cycle 4 day 1, and cycle 7 day 1. Produced via immunoSEQ multiplex PCR; TCRdb's table is partial and in-frame only. Seen here are 65,000 to 75,000 clones, around 83% observed once, and the top ten hold 2% to 2.5%. This clone was observed once. Its antigen is not identified. The specimen was CD4+ or CD8+ T cells sorted from blood, collected in a trial of the OX40 agonist ivuxolimab. The receptor's source is an adult with an advanced solid tumor such as melanoma, head and neck, liver or kidney cancer.

The CDR3 DNA is TGCAGCGTGGGGCAAGAGACCCAGTACTTC. Translating gives CSVGQETQYF. This chain joins TRBV29-1 and TRBJ2-5; no reliable D call. CDR1 is SQVTM, CDR2 ANQGSEA, per germline. V lost 6 bases and J lost 2, with 4 bases in between. There are 10 residues in the CDR3.